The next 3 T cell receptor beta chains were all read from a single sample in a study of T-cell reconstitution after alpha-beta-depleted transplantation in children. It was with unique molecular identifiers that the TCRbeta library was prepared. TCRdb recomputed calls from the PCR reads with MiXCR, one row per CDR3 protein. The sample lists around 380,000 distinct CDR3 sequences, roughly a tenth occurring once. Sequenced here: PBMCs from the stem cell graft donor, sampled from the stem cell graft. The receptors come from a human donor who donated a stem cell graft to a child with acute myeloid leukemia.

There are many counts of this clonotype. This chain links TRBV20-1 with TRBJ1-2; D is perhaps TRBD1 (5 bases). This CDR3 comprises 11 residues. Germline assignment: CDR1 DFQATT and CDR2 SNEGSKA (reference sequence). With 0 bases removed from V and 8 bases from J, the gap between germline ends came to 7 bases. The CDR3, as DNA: TGCAGTGCTAGAGATCGGGGGGGCTACACCTTC. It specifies CSARDRGGYTF.

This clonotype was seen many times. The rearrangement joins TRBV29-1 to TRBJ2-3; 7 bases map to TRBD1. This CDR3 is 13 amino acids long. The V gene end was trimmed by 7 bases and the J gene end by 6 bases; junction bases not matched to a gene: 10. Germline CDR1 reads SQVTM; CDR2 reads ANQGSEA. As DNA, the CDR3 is TGCAGCGCTTCCCGGACAGGCCCTGATACGCAGTATTTT. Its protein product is CSASRTGPDTQYF.

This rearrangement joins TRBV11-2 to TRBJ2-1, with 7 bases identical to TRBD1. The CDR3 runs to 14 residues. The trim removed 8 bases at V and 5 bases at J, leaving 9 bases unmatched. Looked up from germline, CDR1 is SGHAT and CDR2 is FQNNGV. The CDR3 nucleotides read TGTGCCAGCGAACGGACAGGAGCTAACAATGAGCAGTTCTTC. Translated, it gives CASERTGANNEQFF.